The 28 T cell receptor beta chains below come from one sample, sequenced in a study of CD8+CD57+ T cells in acquired aplastic anemia. By flow cytometry, patients selected for sequencing had shown an expansion of CD8+CD57+ cells. TCR beta VDJ and CDR3 profiles were obtained from a genomic DNA template. TCRdb analysed the reads with MiXCR anew, one entry per CDR3 protein. The table lists roughly 170,000 distinct CDR3 sequences, 45% to 60% of them singletons. Sequencing was carried out using sorted CD4+, CD8+, or CD8+CD57+ T cells (not recorded which) from PBMCs. Receptors originate from a human donor with aplastic anemia.

The chain has TRBV6-2 or TRBV6-3 and TRBJ2-3, with D perhaps matching TRBD2 (5 bases). CDR1 and CDR2 from the germline V gene are MNHEY and SVGEGT. Trimming took off 2 bases at V and 0 bases at J, with 9 bases between the two ends. This CDR3 has 15 amino acids. The CDR3 DNA reads as TGTGCCAGCAGTTACGTACGGGGTAGCACAGATACGCAGTATTTT. Translated: CASSYVRGSTDTQYF.

This clonotype was seen many times. This chain uses TRBV5-5 with TRBJ1-5; no definite D call. Per the germline V gene, CDR1 is SGHKS and CDR2 is YYEKEE (reference sequence). This CDR3 comprises 16 residues. V gave up 1 base and J gave up 7 bases, with 18 bases separating them. The CDR3 DNA follows: TGTGCCAGCAGCTTGTCCCTCCGAGGGTCCGGACAGCCCCAGCATTTT. Encoded protein: CASSLSLRGSGQPQHF.

This clonotype has only a few counts. The rearrangement uses TRBV10-3 and TRBJ1-5, with a possible D match to TRBD1 (5 bases). The germline CDR1 and CDR2 sequences are ENHRY and SYGVKD. CDR3 length: 16 amino acids. The germline V and J ends were trimmed by 0 bases and 4 bases, with 13 bases remaining between them. The CDR3 loop reads CAISESAGSENQPQHF. Here the CDR3 DNA reads TGTGCCATCAGTGAGTCGGCAGGGAGCGAAAATCAGCCCCAGCATTTT.

This clonotype has only a few counts. The CDR3, as DNA: TGTGCCACCCTATCCGGACAGGCTAATCCGTCTAACTATGGCTACACCTTC. This codes for CATLSGQANPSNYGYTF. This chain joins TRBV10-3 and TRBJ1-2; 7 positions match TRBD1. With V trimmed by 10 bases and J by 0 bases, 17 bases remained unmatched. Germline V gene sequence: CDR1 ENHRY, CDR2 SYGVKD. The CDR3 totals 17 residues.

Remarks on this clonotype: One end of the junction varies from germline; a read error may be responsible. This sequence joins TRBV11-1 and TRBJ1-6; D call uncertain. Germline V gene data show CDR1 as SGHAT and CDR2 as FQDESV (reference sequence). This CDR3 has 8 residues. Written as DNA, the CDR3 is TGTGCCAGCAGCCCCGCCCCCTTT. It encodes CASSPAPF.

This chain joins TRBV11-1 and TRBJ2-3; TRBD2 agrees at 11 bases. The germline CDR1 and CDR2 sequences are SGHAT and FQDESV (reference sequence). J lost 0 bases, V lost 4 bases, and 6 bases had no gene match. The CDR3 loop spans 17 amino acids. This CDR3 is CASSSLAGGHSTDTQYF. DNA for the CDR3: TGTGCCAGCAGCTCCCTAGCGGGGGGCCATAGCACAGATACGCAGTATTTT.

The gene calls are TRBV10-3 and TRBJ1-2, with D unclear. This CDR3 is built from 11 residues. CDR1 and CDR2 (germline): ENHRY, SYGVKD. With 4 bases removed from V and 7 bases from J, the gap between germline ends came to 7 bases. In nucleotides, the CDR3 is TGTGCCATCAGTGTCCCCTCTGGCTACACCTTC. Protein: CAISVPSGYTF.

Notes on this clonotype: This could be a read error, since a much larger clone is one nucleotide away. V usage is TRBV19 and J usage is TRBJ2-1; 9 bases fit TRBD1. There are 16 residues in the CDR3. V lost 4 bases, J lost 7 bases, and 11 bases stayed unmatched. Germline V lookup: CDR1 LNHDA, CDR2 SQIVND (reference sequence). CDR3 DNA sequence: TGTGCCAGTAGTACTAAACAGGGGGCTACGAGGAATGAGCAGTTCTTC. As protein: CASSTKQGATRNEQFF.

This chain joins TRBV10-1 and TRBJ1-3; 7 bases fit TRBD1. V dropped 4 bases and J dropped 0; count of bases not matched to a gene: 9. This CDR3 is 17 amino acids long. From germline, CDR1 is WNHNN and CDR2 SYGVQD (reference sequence). For the CDR3, the DNA is TGCGCCAGCAGTGGAAACCTAGGGACAGACTCTGGAAACACCATATATTTT. Translated: CASSGNLGTDSGNTIYF.

This clonotype was counted many times. The chain uses TRBV18 and TRBJ2-7; no reliable D call. This CDR3 region has 13 residues. CDR1 and CDR2 from the germline V gene are KGHSH and LQKENI. V lost 1 base to trimming and J lost 0 bases, with 4 bases between them. The CDR3 loop is CASSPQGSYEQYF. The CDR3 DNA follows: TGTGCCAGCTCACCACAGGGCTCCTACGAGCAGTACTTC.

This clonotype occurred many times. The CDR3 DNA reads TGTGCCAGCAGCCTCACGGAAAGGCAGTTCTTC. Protein: CASSLTERQFF. The V and J genes are TRBV11-2 and TRBJ2-1; D gene uncertain. CDR1 SGHAT and CDR2 FQNNGV come from the germline V gene. Trimming stripped 5 bases from V and 12 bases from J, with 11 bases between. This CDR3 is 11 amino acids long.

This clonotype was observed a few times. The CDR3 bases are TGTGCCACCAGCAGAGATCCCTCTGGGGCCAACGTCCTGACTTTC. It codes for CATSRDPSGANVLTF. The rearrangement uses TRBV15 and TRBJ2-6; D unclear. The CDR3 loop spans 15 amino acids. The germline gives CDR1 LNHNV, CDR2 YYDKDF (reference sequence). Deletions cut 0 bases from V and 0 bases from J, with 3 bases between.

This clonotype was counted at least ten times. The chain couples TRBV6-1 to TRBJ2-7; D is possibly TRBD2 (5 bases). The CDR3 is 16 residues long. With 4 bases removed from V and 4 bases from J, the gap between germline ends came to 20 bases. The germline V gene encodes CDR1 MNHNS and CDR2 SASEGT. The CDR3: CASSGGNIRGLYEQYF. The DNA for the CDR3 is TGTGCCAGCAGTGGAGGAAACATACGCGGGCTATACGAGCAGTACTTC.

The chain combines TRBV24-1 with TRBJ1-2, with 9 bases fitting TRBD1. V lost 5 bases to trimming and J lost 9 bases; unmatched junction nucleotides: 6. The CDR3 covers 13 residues. From germline, CDR1 is KGHDR and CDR2 SFDVKD. CDR3 region: CATSGTGARSYTF. The CDR3 DNA reads as TGTGCCACCAGTGGGACAGGGGCGAGGAGCTACACCTTC.

In its sample, this clonotype was seen a few times. This chain connects TRBV15 to TRBJ2-7; D is uncertain. The CDR3 has 15 residues. Trimming took off 0 bases at V and 5 bases at J, with 14 bases between the two ends. Germline loops: CDR1 LNHNV, CDR2 YYDKDF (reference sequence). The CDR3 coding sequence is TGTGCCACCAGCAGAGATAATACCAGGCCCGACGAGCAGTACTTC. Encoded protein: CATSRDNTRPDEQYF.

This clonotype was seen many times. This chain joins TRBV29-1 and TRBJ1-1; TRBD1 is a possible D gene (5 bases). The V end lost 4 bases, the J end lost 6 bases, and 18 bases lay between the germline ends. The CDR3 sequence is 14 residues long. In germline, CDR1 is SQVTM, CDR2 ANQGSEA. CDR3 DNA sequence: TGCAGCGTTGTCCTTGGGGGAAATTGGGCTGAAGCTTTCTTT. As protein: CSVVLGGNWAEAFF.

The CDR3 loop reads CASSEVVETQYF. The CDR3 DNA follows: TGTGCCAGCAGTGAAGTCGTCGAGACCCAGTACTTC. V usage is TRBV2 and J usage is TRBJ2-5; D not certain. This CDR3 has 12 residues. Germline V gene data show CDR1 as SNHLY and CDR2 as FYNNEI. V dropped 1 base and J dropped 5 bases, with 5 bases sitting between them.

This clonotype was recorded once. At one end the junction does not follow the germline gene, possibly because of a read error. The chain joins TRBV2 to TRBJ2-3, with 11 bases identical to TRBD2. This CDR3 has 15 amino acids. Germline CDR1 SNHLY, CDR2 FYNNEI. This CDR3 reads CASGELAGVRDTQYF. The CDR3 coding sequence is TGTGCCAGCGGTGAACTAGCGGGAGTGAGAGATACGCAGTATTTT.

As to this clonotype: A much bigger clone sits one base away, suggesting this may be a read error. The chain carries TRBV12-5 and TRBJ2-3; 7 bases are shared with TRBD2. V shed 5 bases and J 5 bases; nucleotides not matched to a gene: 7. The CDR3 contains 14 residues. The germline V gene has CDR1 LGHNT and CDR2 FRNRAP. The CDR3, as DNA: TGTGCTAGTGGTATACAAGCGGGAATAGATACGCAGTATTTT. Encoded protein: CASGIQAGIDTQYF.

The gene calls are TRBV18 and TRBJ1-2, with no clear D. The V gene's germline CDR1 is KGHSH and CDR2 LQKENI. The CDR3 covers 14 residues. V was shortened by 3 bases and J by 4 bases, with 12 bases between the two germline ends. The CDR3 bases are TGTGCCAGCTCACCTGACGGGAGCAGCTATGGCTACACCTTC. This encodes CASSPDGSSYGYTF.

This clonotype has a count of ten or more. This chain connects TRBV7-9 to TRBJ1-4, with unresolved D. The V end lost 5 bases, the J end lost 8 bases, and 6 bases lay between the germline ends. Germline V gene lookup returns CDR1 SEHNR and CDR2 FQNEAQ (reference sequence). CDR3 length: 11 residues. This chain's CDR3 is CASSIGEKLFF. The CDR3 region has the DNA TGTGCCAGCAGCATCGGAGAAAAACTGTTTTTT.

This clonotype was seen at least ten times. The chain has TRBV27 and TRBJ1-6, with unresolved D. Germline CDR1 is MNHEY and CDR2 is SMNVEV (reference sequence). The length of the CDR3 is 13 residues. The V gene lost 0 bases and the J gene lost 10 bases, with 7 bases spanning the gap. The CDR3: CASSLSERSPLHF. The CDR3 DNA is TGTGCCAGCAGTTTATCTGAGAGGTCACCCCTCCACTTT.

This clonotype was recorded many times. This chain connects TRBV20-1 to TRBJ1-2, with a tentative D call TRBD1 (5 bases). This CDR3 has 16 residues. Germline CDR1 reads DFQATT; CDR2 reads SNEGSKA (reference sequence). Trimming stripped 0 bases from V and 0 bases from J, with 14 bases between. For the CDR3, the DNA is TGCAGTGCTAGAGAGTTGAGGGGCGAGCCTAACTATGGCTACACCTTC. Its translation is CSARELRGEPNYGYTF.

This clonotype was recorded a few times. V usage is TRBV29-1 and J usage is TRBJ2-5, with TRBD2 identical over 8 bases. The J segment lost 5 bases and the V segment lost 3 bases, leaving 5 bases of the junction unmatched. The CDR3 extends over 13 amino acids. Germline CDR1 and CDR2: SQVTM and ANQGSEA. CDR3 nucleotide sequence: TGCAGCGTTGACGGGAGGGACGGGGAGACCCAGTACTTC. Translation gives CSVDGRDGETQYF.

There are many counts of this clonotype. The chain recombines TRBV29-1 with TRBJ1-2, with TRBD1 as a possible D gene (6 bases). CDR3 length: 15 amino acids. Between the trimmed V and J ends, which lost 3 bases and 5 bases, there was a span of 19 bases. Per the germline V gene, CDR1 is SQVTM and CDR2 is ANQGSEA. The CDR3 bases are TGCAGCGTTGATTTGGCGACAGGCGGGGGGTATGGCTACACCTTC. It codes for CSVDLATGGGYGYTF.

This clonotype appeared many times. The chain carries TRBV24-1 and TRBJ2-7; 7 bases match TRBD1. CDR1 KGHDR and CDR2 SFDVKD come from the germline V gene. The CDR3 contains 16 residues. Unmatched junction bases numbered 9, after V lost 4 bases and J lost 1 base. The CDR3 DNA reads TGTGCCACCAGTGACTCCGACAGGGTTGAATCCTACGAGCAGTACTTC. Translation gives CATSDSDRVESYEQYF.

The V gene is TRBV20-1, the J gene TRBJ2-7, with no clear D. With 6 bases removed from V and 0 bases from J, the gap between germline ends came to 15 bases. This CDR3 comprises 14 residues. Germline V gene lookup returns CDR1 DFQATT and CDR2 SNEGSKA (reference sequence). The CDR3 nucleotides are TGCAGTGCCAATTCCATTTACAGCTCCTACGAGCAGTACTTC. Translating it yields CSANSIYSSYEQYF.

This clonotype was seen just once. The missing conserved phenylalanine or tryptophan at the end of this CDR3 makes a read error likely. The chain has TRBV7-3 and TRBJ2-3; TRBD1 agrees at 9 bases. Trimming cost V 5 bases and J 4 bases; bases outside gene matches: 7. The CDR3 is 15 residues long. Germline V gene sequence: CDR1 SGHTA, CDR2 FQGTGA. The CDR3 DNA reads TGTGCCAGCAGCATGGGACAGGGTATCGCAGATACGCAGTATCTT. Translating it yields CASSMGQGIADTQYL.